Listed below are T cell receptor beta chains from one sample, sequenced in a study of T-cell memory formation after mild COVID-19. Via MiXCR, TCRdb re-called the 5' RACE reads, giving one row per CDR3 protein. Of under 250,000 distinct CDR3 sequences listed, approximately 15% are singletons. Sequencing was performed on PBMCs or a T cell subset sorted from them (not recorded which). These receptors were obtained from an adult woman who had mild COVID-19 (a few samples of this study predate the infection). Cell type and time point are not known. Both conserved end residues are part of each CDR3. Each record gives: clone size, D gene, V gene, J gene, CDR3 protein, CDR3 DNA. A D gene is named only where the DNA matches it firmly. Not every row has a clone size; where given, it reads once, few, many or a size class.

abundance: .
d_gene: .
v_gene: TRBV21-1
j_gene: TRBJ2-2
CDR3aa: CASSRDRPNTGELFF
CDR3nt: TGTGCCAGCAGCCGGGACAGGCCGAACACCGGGGAGCTGTTTTTT

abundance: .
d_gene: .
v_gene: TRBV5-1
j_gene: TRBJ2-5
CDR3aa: CASSYAAGSQETQYF
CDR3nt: TGCGCCAGCAGCTATGCGGCAGGGTCGCAGGAGACCCAGTACTTC

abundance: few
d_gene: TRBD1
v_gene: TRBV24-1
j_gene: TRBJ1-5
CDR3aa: CATSETGDNQPQHF
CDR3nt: TGTGCCACCAGTGAGACAGGGGACAATCAGCCCCAGCATTTT

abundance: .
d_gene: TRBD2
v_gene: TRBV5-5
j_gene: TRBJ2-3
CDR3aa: CASGLTGGPTDTQYF
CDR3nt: TGTGCCAGCGGCCTAACGGGGGGGCCGACAGATACGCAGTATTTT

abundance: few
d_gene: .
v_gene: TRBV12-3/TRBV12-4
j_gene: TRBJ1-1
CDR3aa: CASSGTWRGTEAFF
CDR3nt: TGTGCCAGCAGTGGGACCTGGAGAGGCACTGAAGCTTTCTTT

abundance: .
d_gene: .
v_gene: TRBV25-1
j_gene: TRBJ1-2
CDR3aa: CASSESKGTDYGYTF
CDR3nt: TGTGCCAGCAGTGAATCAAAGGGCACGGACTATGGCTACACCTTC

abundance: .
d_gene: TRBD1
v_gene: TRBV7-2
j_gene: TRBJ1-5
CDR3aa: CASSEDRNQPQHF
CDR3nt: TGTGCCAGCAGCGAGGACAGGAATCAGCCCCAGCATTTT

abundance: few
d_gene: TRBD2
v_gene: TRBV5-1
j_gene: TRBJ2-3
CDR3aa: CASGGLAGTTDTQYF
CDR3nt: TGCGCCAGCGGGGGACTAGCGGGAACTACAGATACGCAGTATTTT

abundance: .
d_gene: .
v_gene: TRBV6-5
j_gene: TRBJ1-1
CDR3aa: CASSYSGVGRTEAFF
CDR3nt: TGTGCCAGCAGTTACTCTGGGGTAGGAAGGACTGAAGCTTTCTTT

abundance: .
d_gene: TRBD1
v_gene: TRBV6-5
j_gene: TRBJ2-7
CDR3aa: CASSYLGQGAHEQYF
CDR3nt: TGTGCCAGCAGTTACTTGGGACAGGGGGCCCACGAGCAGTACTTC

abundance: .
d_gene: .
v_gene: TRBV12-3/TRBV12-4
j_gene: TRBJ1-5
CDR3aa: CASSFGGQGNQPQHF
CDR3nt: TGTGCCAGCAGTTTCGGGGGGCAGGGCAATCAGCCCCAGCATTTT

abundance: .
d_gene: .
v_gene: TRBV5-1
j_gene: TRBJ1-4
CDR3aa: CASSLTAAPNEKLFF
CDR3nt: TGCGCCAGCAGCTTGACAGCAGCCCCTAATGAAAAACTGTTTTTT

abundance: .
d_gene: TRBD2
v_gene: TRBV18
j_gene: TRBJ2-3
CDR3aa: CASSPGLGSTDTQYF
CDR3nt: TGTGCCAGCTCACCTGGACTAGGAAGCACAGATACGCAGTATTTT

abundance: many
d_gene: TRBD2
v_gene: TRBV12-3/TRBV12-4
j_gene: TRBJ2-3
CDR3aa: CASKPSGRWSDTQYF
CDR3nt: TGTGCCAGCAAGCCTAGCGGGAGATGGAGTGATACGCAGTATTTT

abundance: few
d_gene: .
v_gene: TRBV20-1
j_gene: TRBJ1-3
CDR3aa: CSASDNRGSGNTIYF
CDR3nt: TGCAGTGCTAGCGATAACAGAGGATCTGGAAACACCATATATTTT

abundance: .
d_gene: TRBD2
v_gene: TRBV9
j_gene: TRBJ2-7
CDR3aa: CASSPYQRGTYEQYF
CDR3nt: TGTGCCAGCAGCCCCTACCAGCGGGGAACCTACGAGCAGTACTTC

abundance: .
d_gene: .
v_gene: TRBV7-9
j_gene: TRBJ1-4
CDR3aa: CASSRTTENEKLFF
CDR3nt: TGTGCCAGCAGCCGAACCACAGAAAATGAAAAACTGTTTTTT

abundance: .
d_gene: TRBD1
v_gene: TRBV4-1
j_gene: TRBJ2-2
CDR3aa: CASSLGQGATGELFF
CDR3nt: TGCGCCAGCAGCCTCGGACAGGGGGCGACCGGGGAGCTGTTTTTT

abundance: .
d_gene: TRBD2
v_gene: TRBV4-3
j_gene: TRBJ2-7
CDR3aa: CASSQVGLAGSPYEQYF
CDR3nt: TGCGCCAGCAGCCAAGTTGGACTAGCGGGATCCCCCTACGAGCAGTACTTC

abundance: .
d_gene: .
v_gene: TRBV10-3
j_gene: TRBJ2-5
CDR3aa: CAISAATGTQETQYF
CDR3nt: TGTGCCATCAGTGCAGCGACAGGTACCCAGGAGACCCAGTACTTC

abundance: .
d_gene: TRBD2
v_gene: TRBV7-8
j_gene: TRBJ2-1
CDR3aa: CASSPLTSAGYNEQFF
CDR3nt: TGTGCCAGCAGCCCGCTCACTAGCGCGGGCTACAATGAGCAGTTCTTC

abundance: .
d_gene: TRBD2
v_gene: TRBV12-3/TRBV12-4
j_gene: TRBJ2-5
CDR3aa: CASSRTRADETQYF
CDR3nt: TGTGCCAGCAGTCGGACTAGGGCAGACGAGACCCAGTACTTC

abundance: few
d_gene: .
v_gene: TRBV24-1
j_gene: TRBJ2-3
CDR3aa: CATSDRNTDTQYF
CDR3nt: TGTGCCACCAGTGATCGGAACACAGATACGCAGTATTTT

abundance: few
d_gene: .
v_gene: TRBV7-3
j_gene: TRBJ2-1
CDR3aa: CASSLTGMLSYNEQFF
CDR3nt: TGTGCCAGCAGCTTAACGGGTATGCTCTCCTACAATGAGCAGTTCTTC

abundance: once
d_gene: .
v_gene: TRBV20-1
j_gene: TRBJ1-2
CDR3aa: CSANNRGPGRNNNYGYTF
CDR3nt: TGCAGTGCCAATAACCGGGGACCAGGGCGAAATAATAACTATGGCTACACCTTC

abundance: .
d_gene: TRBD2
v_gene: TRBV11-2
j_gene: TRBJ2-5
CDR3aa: CASSLSGGLQETQYF
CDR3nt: TGTGCCAGCAGCCTGAGCGGGGGCCTGCAAGAGACCCAGTACTTC

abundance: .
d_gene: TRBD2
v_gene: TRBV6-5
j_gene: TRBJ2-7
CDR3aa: CASSYSILAGPYEQYF
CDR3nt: TGTGCCAGCAGTTACTCGATTCTAGCGGGACCTTACGAGCAGTACTTC

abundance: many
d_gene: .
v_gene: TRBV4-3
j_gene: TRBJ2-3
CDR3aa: CASSQDPLASTDTQYF
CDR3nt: TGCGCCAGCAGCCAAGATCCTCTCGCCAGCACAGATACGCAGTATTTT

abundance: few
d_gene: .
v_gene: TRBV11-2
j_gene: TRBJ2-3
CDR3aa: CASSLEGRNTQYF
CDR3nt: TGTGCCAGCAGCTTAGAGGGGAGAAATACGCAGTATTTT

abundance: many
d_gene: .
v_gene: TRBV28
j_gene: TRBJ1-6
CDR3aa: CASTEGIRPLHF
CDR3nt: TGTGCCAGCACCGAAGGGATACGACCCCTCCACTTT

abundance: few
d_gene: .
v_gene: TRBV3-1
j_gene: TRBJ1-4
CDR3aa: CASSQGQTPELFF
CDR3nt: TGTGCCAGCAGCCAAGGACAGACCCCAGAACTGTTTTTT

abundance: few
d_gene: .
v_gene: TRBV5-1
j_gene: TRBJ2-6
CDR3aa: CASSTDTAGANVLTF
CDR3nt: TGCGCCAGCTCAACCGACACGGCGGGGGCCAACGTCCTGACTTTC

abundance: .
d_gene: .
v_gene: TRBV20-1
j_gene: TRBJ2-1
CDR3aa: CSASAASRSNEQFF
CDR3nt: TGCAGTGCTAGCGCGGCTTCCCGATCCAATGAGCAGTTCTTC

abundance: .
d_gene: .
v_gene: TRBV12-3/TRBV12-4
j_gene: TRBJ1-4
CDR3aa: CASSPVTGFGEKLFF
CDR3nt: TGTGCCAGCAGTCCCGTCACAGGGTTCGGTGAAAAACTGTTTTTT

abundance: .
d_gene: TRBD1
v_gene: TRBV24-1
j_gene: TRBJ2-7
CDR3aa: CATSETGTGTSYEQYF
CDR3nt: TGTGCCACCAGTGAGACCGGGACAGGGACCTCCTACGAGCAGTACTTC

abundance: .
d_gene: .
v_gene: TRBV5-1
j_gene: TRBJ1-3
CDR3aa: CASSLAQGNTIYF
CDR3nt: TGCGCCAGCAGCTTGGCACAGGGAAACACCATATATTTT

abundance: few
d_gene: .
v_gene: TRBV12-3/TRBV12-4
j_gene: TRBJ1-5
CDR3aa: CASSFGTNQPQHF
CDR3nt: TGTGCCAGCAGTTTCGGCACCAATCAGCCCCAGCATTTT

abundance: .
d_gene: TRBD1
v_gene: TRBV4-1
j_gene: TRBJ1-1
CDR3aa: CASSQGQGIVEAFF
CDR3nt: TGCGCCAGCAGCCAGGGACAGGGGATAGTTGAAGCTTTCTTT

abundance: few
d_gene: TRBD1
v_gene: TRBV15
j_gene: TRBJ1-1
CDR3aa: CATTTGYDTEAFF
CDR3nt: TGTGCCACCACGACAGGGTATGACACTGAAGCTTTCTTT

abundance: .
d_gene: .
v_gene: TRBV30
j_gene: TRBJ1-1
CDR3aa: CAWSEASHTEAFF
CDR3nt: TGTGCCTGGAGTGAGGCCAGTCACACTGAAGCTTTCTTT

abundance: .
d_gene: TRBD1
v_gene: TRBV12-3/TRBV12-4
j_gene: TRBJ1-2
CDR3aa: CASSELQGYGYTF
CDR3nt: TGTGCCAGCAGTGAACTACAGGGGTATGGCTACACCTTC

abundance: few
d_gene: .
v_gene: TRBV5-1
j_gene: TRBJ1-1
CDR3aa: CASSLAFSPRGEAFF
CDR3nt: TGCGCCAGCAGCTTGGCTTTCTCCCCCCGGGGTGAAGCTTTCTTT

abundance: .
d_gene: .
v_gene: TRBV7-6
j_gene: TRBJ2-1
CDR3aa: CASSLVGRRNEQFF
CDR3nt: TGTGCCAGCAGCTTAGTTGGCAGACGCAATGAGCAGTTCTTC

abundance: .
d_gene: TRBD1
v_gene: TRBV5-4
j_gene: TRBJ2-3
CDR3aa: CASSKQGTRTDTQYF
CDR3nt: TGTGCCAGCAGCAAACAGGGGACACGGACAGATACGCAGTATTTT

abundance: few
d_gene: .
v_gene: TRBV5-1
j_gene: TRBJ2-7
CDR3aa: CASSLATGLNQGYEQYF
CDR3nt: TGCGCCAGCAGCTTGGCCACAGGGCTAAACCAGGGCTACGAGCAGTACTTC

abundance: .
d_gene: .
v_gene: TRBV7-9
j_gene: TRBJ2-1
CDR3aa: CASSLVDRPGNEQFF
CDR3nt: TGTGCCAGCAGCTTAGTTGACAGGCCGGGCAATGAGCAGTTCTTC

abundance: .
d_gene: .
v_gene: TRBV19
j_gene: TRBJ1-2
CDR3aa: CASSTQHTNYGYTF
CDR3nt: TGTGCCAGTAGTACACAGCATACTAACTATGGCTACACCTTC

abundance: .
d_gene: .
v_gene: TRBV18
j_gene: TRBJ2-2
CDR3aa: CASRTPGTGELFF
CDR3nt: TGTGCCAGCCGCACGCCTGGGACCGGGGAGCTGTTTTTT

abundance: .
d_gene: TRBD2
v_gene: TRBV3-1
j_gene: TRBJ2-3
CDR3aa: CASNHRGLATDTQYF
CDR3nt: TGTGCCAGCAACCACCGGGGACTAGCGACAGATACGCAGTATTTT